The source of this T cell receptor (beta chain) is a study of vaccination and CD4 T cells after COVID-19. Treatment of the sample: approximately 9-day PBMC culture with coronavirus spike peptide pools or control peptides (ViraFEST assay). Every positive PCR date fell between March and December 2020, earlier than the US Alpha, Beta and Delta variants. Peptide pools at about 11 ug/ml, together with 10 IU/ml IL-2, were added to cultures of roughly 2.1 million PBMCs per well. The CDR3 is 13 residues long. Between the trimmed V and J ends, which lost 4 bases and 4 bases, there was a span of 10 bases. Germline V CDR1 and CDR2: KGHSH, LQKENI. Oncomine TCR Beta short-read sequencing was applied to DNA from cultured CD4+ T cells. From CD4+ T cells that had been cultured, genomic DNA was extracted. From the PCR reads, TCRdb called clonotypes with MiXCR, one entry per CDR3 protein. The sample has more than 15,000 distinct CDR3 sequences; approximately 22% are singletons.

As to this clonotype: Its antigen is still unknown.

The source is a human donor with COVID-19. The sample taken for sequencing was cultured CD4+ T cells from blood. The chain links TRBV18 to TRBJ1-2; D call uncertain. For the CDR3, the DNA is TGTGCCAGCTCACGGTCCGACACCTATGGCTACACCTTC. Translating gives CASSRSDTYGYTF.